This T cell receptor beta chain was sequenced in a study of blood T cell repertoires in COVID-19. Whole-study context: The study drew acute and convalescent COVID-19 samples from the United States, Italy and Spain. PBMCs, B-cell-depleted T cells, or T cells provided the cDNA or gDNA that made up the material.

This CDR3 is 14 amino acids long. CDR1 and CDR2 from the germline V gene are KGHSH and LQKENI. V was shortened by 5 bases and J by 0 bases, with 10 bases between the two germline ends. In the original processing: How many nucleated cells were present was estimated from reference gene primer amplification. The assay was immunoSEQ multiplex PCR, and TCRdb's table has in-frame clones only and misses some. V, J and clone size reflect that table, while D and trimming were determined from the DNA. The sample lists about 150,000 clones; 82% were seen once. The receptor was derived from a human donor with acute or convalescent COVID-19. The donor label of this sample is uncertain. This chain joins TRBV18 and TRBJ1-1; no clear D gene. The specimen was peripheral blood. The CDR3 sequence is CASSAGVMNTEAFF. In DNA form, the CDR3 reads TGTGCCAGCTCAGCCGGGGTCATGAACACTGAAGCTTTCTTT.